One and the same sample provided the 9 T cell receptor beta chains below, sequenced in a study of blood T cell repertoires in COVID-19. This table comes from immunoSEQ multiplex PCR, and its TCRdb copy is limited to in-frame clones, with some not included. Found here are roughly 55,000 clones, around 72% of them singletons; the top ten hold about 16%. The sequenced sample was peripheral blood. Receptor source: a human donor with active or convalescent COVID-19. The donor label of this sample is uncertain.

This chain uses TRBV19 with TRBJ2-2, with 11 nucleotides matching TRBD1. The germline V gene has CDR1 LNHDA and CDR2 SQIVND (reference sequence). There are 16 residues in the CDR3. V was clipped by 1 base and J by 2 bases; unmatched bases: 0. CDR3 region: CASSIGTGGNTGELFF. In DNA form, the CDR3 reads TGTGCCAGTAGTATAGGGACAGGGGGCAACACCGGGGAGCTGTTTTTT.

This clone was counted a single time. CDR3 nucleotide sequence: TGTGCCAGCAGCTCCCGCGGGGGCAGCTCCTACGAGCAGTACTTC. Encoded protein: CASSSRGGSSYEQYF. The J gene is TRBJ2-7, the V gene TRBV7-3; maybe TRBD2 (7 bases). The V gene's germline CDR1 is SGHTA and CDR2 FQGTGA. V lost 4 bases and J 0 bases, leaving 13 bases between the germline ends. This CDR3 contains 15 residues.

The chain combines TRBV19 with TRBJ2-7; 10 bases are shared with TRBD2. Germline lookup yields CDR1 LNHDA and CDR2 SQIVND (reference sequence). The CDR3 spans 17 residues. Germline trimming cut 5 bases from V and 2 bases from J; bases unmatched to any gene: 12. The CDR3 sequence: CASSPRAGTSETYEQYF. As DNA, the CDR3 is TGTGCCAGTAGTCCCCGAGCCGGGACTAGCGAAACCTACGAGCAGTACTTC.

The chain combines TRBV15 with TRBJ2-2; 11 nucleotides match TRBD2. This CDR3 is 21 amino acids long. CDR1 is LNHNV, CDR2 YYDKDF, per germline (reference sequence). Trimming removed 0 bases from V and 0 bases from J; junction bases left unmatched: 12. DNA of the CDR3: TGTGCCACCAGCAGAGATCGGGTTGGTAGCGGGAGGGTCGCGAACACCGGGGAGCTGTTTTTT. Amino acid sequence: CATSRDRVGSGRVANTGELFF.

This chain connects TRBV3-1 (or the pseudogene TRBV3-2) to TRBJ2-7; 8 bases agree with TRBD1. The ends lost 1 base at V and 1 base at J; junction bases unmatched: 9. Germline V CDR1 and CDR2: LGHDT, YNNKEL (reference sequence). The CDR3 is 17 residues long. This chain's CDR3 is CASSQVVLRQGSYEQYF. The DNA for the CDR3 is TGTGCCAGCAGCCAAGTGGTCCTGCGACAGGGGTCCTACGAGCAGTACTTC.

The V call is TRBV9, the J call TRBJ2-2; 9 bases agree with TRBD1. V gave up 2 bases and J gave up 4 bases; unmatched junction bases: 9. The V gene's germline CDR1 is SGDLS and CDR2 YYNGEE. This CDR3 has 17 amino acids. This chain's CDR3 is CASSVSKDRGSTGELFF. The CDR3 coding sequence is TGTGCCAGCAGCGTGTCAAAGGACAGGGGTAGCACCGGGGAGCTGTTTTTT.

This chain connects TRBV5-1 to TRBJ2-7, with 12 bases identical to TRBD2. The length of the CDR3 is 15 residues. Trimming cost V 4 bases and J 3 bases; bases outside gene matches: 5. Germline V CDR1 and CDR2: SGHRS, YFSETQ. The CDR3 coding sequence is TGCGCCAGCAGCCCCACGACTAGCGGGAGCTACGAGCAGTACTTC. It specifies CASSPTTSGSYEQYF.

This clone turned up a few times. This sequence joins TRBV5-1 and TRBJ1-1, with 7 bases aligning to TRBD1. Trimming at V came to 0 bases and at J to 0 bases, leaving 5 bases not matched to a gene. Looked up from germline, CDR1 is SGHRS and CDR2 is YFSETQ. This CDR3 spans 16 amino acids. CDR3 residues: CASSLGQGGLNTEAFF. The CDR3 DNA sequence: TGCGCCAGCAGCTTGGGTCAGGGGGGATTGAACACTGAAGCTTTCTTT.

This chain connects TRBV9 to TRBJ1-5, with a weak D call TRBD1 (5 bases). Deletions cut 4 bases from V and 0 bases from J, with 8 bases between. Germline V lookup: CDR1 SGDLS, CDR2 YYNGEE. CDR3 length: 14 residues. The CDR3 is CASSLGLSNQPQHF. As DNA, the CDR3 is TGTGCCAGCAGCCTGGGACTTAGCAATCAGCCCCAGCATTTT. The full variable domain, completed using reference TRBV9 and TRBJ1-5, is DSGVTQTPKHLITATGQRVTLRCSPRSGDLSVYWYQQSLDQGLQFLIQYYNGEERAKGNILERFSAQQFPDLHSELNLSSLELGDSALYFCASSLGLSNQPQHFGDGTRLSIL.